Listed below are T cell receptor beta chains from one sample, sequenced in a study of CD8+ T cells in alopecia areata. The method was immunoSEQ multiplex PCR; TCRdb's version includes in-frame clones alone and lacks a portion of them. Here the sample spans 150,000 to 200,000 clones, 60% being singletons. The source was CD4+ T cells sorted from blood, collected at week 24, from a patient treated with tofacitinib. All receptors come from a human donor with alopecia areata. The CDR3 runs from the conserved cysteine through the conserved F or W. The D gene is left open where the match is weak. The listing skips clone size in some rows; elsewhere it reads once, few, many or a size class.

abundance,j_gene,d_gene,v_gene,CDR3nt,CDR3aa
few,TRBJ1-5,NA,TRBV18,TGTGCCAGCTCAGAGGGACTGGGCAATCAGCCCCAGCATTTT,CASSEGLGNQPQHF
NA,TRBJ2-7,NA,TRBV29-1,TGCAGCGTCGCCGGGACCCAGGGCTCCTACGAGCAGTACTTC,CSVAGTQGSYEQYF
NA,TRBJ1-2,NA,TRBV15,TGTGCCACCAGCCCGTCCGGGACTCACTATGGCTACACCTTC,CATSPSGTHYGYTF
NA,TRBJ2-3,NA,TRBV5-1,TGCGCCAGCCGAGTACAACCTGGTACGCAGTATTTT,CASRVQPGTQYF
NA,TRBJ2-6,TRBD1,TRBV30,TGTGCCCTGGACCGGGACAGTCTCTCTGGGGCCAACGTCCTGACTTTC,CALDRDSLSGANVLTF
NA,TRBJ2-7,TRBD1,TRBV5-1,TGCGCCAGCAGCTCCTCGCCGGGACAGGGTCTCGAGCAGTACTTC,CASSSSPGQGLEQYF
NA,TRBJ1-6,NA,TRBV2,TGTGCCAGCAGTGTCTCAGGGGAGGTGAATTCACCCCTCCACTTT,CASSVSGEVNSPLHF
NA,TRBJ2-6,TRBD1,TRBV29-1,TGCAGCGTTCGCCTCCTTGGGACAGGGGTTTCTGGGGCCAACGTCCTGACTTTC,CSVRLLGTGVSGANVLTF
NA,TRBJ2-1,TRBD1,TRBV6-1,TGTGCCAGCAGTGGAATGAGGGGGACAGGGGGGCCGGAGCAGTTCTTC,CASSGMRGTGGPEQFF
NA,TRBJ1-2,NA,TRBV29-1,TGCAGCGTTGAAGGCCCGGCCAGCTATGGCTACACCTTC,CSVEGPASYGYTF
NA,TRBJ2-1,NA,TRBV4-1,TGCGCCAGCAGCCAAGGGGGAGCAAGAAGGGGGAACCGCAATGAGCAGTTCTTC,CASSQGGARRGNRNEQFF
NA,TRBJ2-3,NA,TRBV19,TGTGCCAGTAGCGACGGTCTTAGCACAGATACGCAGTATTTT,CASSDGLSTDTQYF
NA,TRBJ1-2,NA,TRBV29-1,TGCAGCGTTGATGGTGGGGGATATGGCTACACCTTC,CSVDGGGYGYTF
NA,TRBJ2-3,TRBD2,TRBV29-1,TGCAGCGAACGGACTAGCGGGGGATTGTATTTT,CSERTSGGLYF
few,TRBJ2-7,NA,TRBV14,TGTGCCAGCAGCCAATCCTACGAGCAGTACTTC,CASSQSYEQYF
NA,TRBJ2-3,NA,TRBV9,TGTGCCAGCCGAGTCGGGGCGGGGAGCGGAGATACGCAGTATTTT,CASRVGAGSGDTQYF
NA,TRBJ2-3,NA,TRBV30,TGTGCCTGGAGTCCACAGGGTCGGGGAATCACAGATACGCAGTATTTT,CAWSPQGRGITDTQYF
NA,TRBJ2-3,NA,TRBV5-1,TGCGCCAGCAGCTTGGCTAGCTTCCCAGATACGCAGTATTTT,CASSLASFPDTQYF
NA,TRBJ2-2,NA,TRBV25-1,TGTGCCAGCAGTCCCCAGGGTTTTACCGGGGAGCTGTTTTTT,CASSPQGFTGELFF
few,TRBJ1-1,NA,TRBV19,TGTGCCAGTAGTATAAGTTGGTACACTGAAGCTTTCTTT,CASSISWYTEAFF
NA,TRBJ1-6,TRBD1,TRBV30,TGTGCCTGGAGCGCGGGACAGGGTAATTCACCCCTCCACTTT,CAWSAGQGNSPLHF
NA,TRBJ2-7,NA,TRBV30,TGTGCCTGGACTGTCAGGGGTCGGTACGAGCAGTACTTC,CAWTVRGRYEQYF
NA,TRBJ2-3,NA,TRBV18,TGTGCCAGCTCACCGGGGACTAGCACAGATACGCAGTATTTT,CASSPGTSTDTQYF
NA,TRBJ2-7,NA,TRBV28,TGTGCCAGCAGTGAACTGGCCTACGAGCAGTACTTC,CASSELAYEQYF
many,TRBJ2-7,NA,TRBV6-5,TGTGCCAGCAGTGACAGGTGGAGCTCCTACGAGCAGTACTTC,CASSDRWSSYEQYF
NA,TRBJ2-3,TRBD1,TRBV5-1,TGCGCCAGCAGCTCACCGGGACAGAGCACAGATACGCAGTATTTT,CASSSPGQSTDTQYF
few,TRBJ1-5,NA,TRBV23-1,TGCGCCAGCAGTCAAATGGGGATCCCTCCAAATCAGCCCCAGCATTTT,CASSQMGIPPNQPQHF
few,TRBJ1-2,NA,TRBV6-5,TGTGCCAGCAGTTACTCATCCCAGCTAACCTATGGCTACACCTTC,CASSYSSQLTYGYTF
NA,TRBJ2-7,NA,TRBV6-1,TGTGCCAGCTCACCCAAGGTGACCGCCTACGAGCAGTACTTC,CASSPKVTAYEQYF
NA,TRBJ2-3,TRBD1,TRBV6-6,TGTGCCAGCTCCGGACAGGGGGCATCGGATACGCAGTATTTT,CASSGQGASDTQYF
NA,TRBJ2-7,NA,TRBV11-2,TGTGCCAGCCGGGCGCTTAGCTCCTACGAGCAGTACTTC,CASRALSSYEQYF
NA,TRBJ2-1,NA,TRBV29-1,TGCAGCGTTGATTGGGGGGCCGGTGAGCAGTTCTTC,CSVDWGAGEQFF